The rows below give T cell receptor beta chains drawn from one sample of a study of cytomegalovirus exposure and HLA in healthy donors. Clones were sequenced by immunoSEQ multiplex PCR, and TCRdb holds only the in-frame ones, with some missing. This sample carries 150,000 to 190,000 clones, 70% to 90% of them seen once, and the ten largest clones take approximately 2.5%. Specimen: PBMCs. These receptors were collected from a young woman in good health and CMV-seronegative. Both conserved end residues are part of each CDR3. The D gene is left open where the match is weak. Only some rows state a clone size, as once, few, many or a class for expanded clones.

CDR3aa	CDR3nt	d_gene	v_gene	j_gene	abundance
CASSPNYVVLTDTQYF	TGCGCCAGCAGCCCAAACTATGTCGTCCTCACAGATACGCAGTATTTT	-	TRBV4-3	TRBJ2-3	-
CASIGGYNEQFF	TGTGCCAGCATTGGCGGCTACAATGAGCAGTTCTTC	-	TRBV6-1	TRBJ2-1	few
CASSQFRTRGETQYF	TGTGCCAGCAGCCAATTCCGGACTAGGGGGGAGACCCAGTACTTC	-	TRBV14	TRBJ2-5	-
CASSPGQGLVSPLHF	TGCGCCAGCAGCCCCGGACAGGGGTTGGTTTCACCCCTCCACTTT	TRBD1	TRBV4-1	TRBJ1-6	-
CASSPGHDYTGELFF	TGCGCCAGCAGCCCGGGACACGATTACACCGGGGAGCTGTTTTTT	-	TRBV5-1	TRBJ2-2	-
CASSFPMAGASTDTQYF	TGTGCCAGCAGCTTCCCTATGGCGGGGGCAAGCACAGATACGCAGTATTTT	-	TRBV5-4	TRBJ2-3	-
CASSLVRGHQPQHF	TGTGCCAGCAGCTTAGTCAGGGGGCATCAGCCCCAGCATTTT	TRBD1	TRBV7-2	TRBJ1-5	-
CASRADGSSYNEQFF	TGTGCCAGCAGAGCGGACGGTAGCTCCTACAATGAGCAGTTCTTC	-	TRBV6-1	TRBJ2-1	-
CASSLTEFSGNTIYF	TGTGCCAGCAGCTTAACAGAATTTTCTGGAAACACCATATATTTT	-	TRBV7-2	TRBJ1-3	-
CASTRTGTYEQYF	TGTGCCAGCACCAGGACAGGGACCTACGAGCAGTACTTC	TRBD1	TRBV11-2	TRBJ2-7	-
CASSETVGGLDEQYF	TGTGCCAGCAGTGAGACAGTCGGCGGCTTGGACGAGCAGTACTTC	-	TRBV25-1	TRBJ2-7	-
CASSLARLAGGIETQYF	TGCGCCAGCAGCTTGGCCAGACTCGCGGGGGGGATAGAGACCCAGTACTTC	TRBD2	TRBV5-1	TRBJ2-5	-
CASTPNPYYEQYF	TGTGCCAGCACCCCTAACCCTTACTACGAGCAGTACTTC	-	TRBV6-5	TRBJ2-7	-
CAWSVLVTGRNYGYTF	TGTGCCTGGAGTGTATTGGTAACAGGACGGAACTATGGCTACACCTTC	-	TRBV30	TRBJ1-2	-
CSATGAGSSTDTQYF	TGCAGCGCGACGGGAGCGGGATCTAGCACAGATACGCAGTATTTT	TRBD2	TRBV29-1	TRBJ2-3	-
CASSPSSYGYTF	TGTGCCAGCAGCCCTTCCTCCTATGGCTACACCTTC	-	TRBV11-2	TRBJ1-2	-
CASSKETGLSYNEQFF	TGTGCCAGCAGTAAGGAAACAGGGTTGTCCTACAATGAGCAGTTCTTC	-	TRBV27	TRBJ2-1	-
CAISGLAQADYEQYF	TGTGCCATCAGCGGACTAGCCCAAGCCGACTACGAGCAGTACTTC	TRBD2	TRBV10-3	TRBJ2-7	-
CASSRTDYKYGYTF	TGTGCCAGCAGCCGGACAGACTACAAATATGGCTACACCTTC	-	TRBV16	TRBJ1-2	-
CASSLAGSLGSPLHF	TGTGCCAGCAGCTTAGCCGGCAGTCTCGGGTCACCCCTCCACTTT	-	TRBV7-9	TRBJ1-6	-
CASERIFQEGLSYHGYTF	TGTGCCAGCGAGCGGATTTTTCAGGAGGGGCTGAGTTACCATGGCTACACCTTC	-	TRBV7-9	TRBJ1-2	-
CASEMGAHTGNTIYF	TGTGCCAGCGAAATGGGGGCGCATACTGGAAACACCATATATTTT	-	TRBV19	TRBJ1-3	-
CASSPLRDLGKNIQYF	TGTGCCAGCAGCCCCCTCAGGGATTTGGGCAAAAACATTCAGTACTTC	-	TRBV28	TRBJ2-4	-
CASSFGQKYEQYF	TGTGCCAGCTCTTTTGGACAGAAATACGAGCAGTACTTC	-	TRBV18	TRBJ2-7	-
CASSGSHSNQPQHF	TGTGCCAGTAGTGGCAGTCATAGCAATCAGCCCCAGCATTTT	-	TRBV19	TRBJ1-5	-
CASSMQGYSPLHF	TGTGCCAGTAGTATGCAGGGGTATTCACCCCTCCACTTT	-	TRBV19	TRBJ1-6	once
CASSLAGSRFEAFF	TGTGCCAGCAGCTTGGCAGGCAGCCGATTTGAAGCTTTCTTT	-	TRBV5-4	TRBJ1-1	few
CASSAGSKGYTF	TGTGCCAGCAGCGCCGGGTCAAAGGGCTACACCTTC	-	TRBV9	TRBJ1-2	-
CASSLQGAGYGYTF	TGCGCCAGCAGCTTGCAGGGGGCCGGCTATGGCTACACCTTC	TRBD1	TRBV5-1	TRBJ1-2	-
CASSETSTATDTQYF	TGTGCCAGCAGCGAAACTAGCACCGCCACAGATACGCAGTATTTT	-	TRBV6-1	TRBJ2-3	-
CASSLWRGTEAFF	TGTGCCAGCAGCCTCTGGCGGGGCACTGAAGCTTTCTTT	-	TRBV7-2	TRBJ1-1	-
CAWSVPGTDGPQHF	TGTGCCTGGAGTGTACCAGGGACAGACGGGCCCCAGCATTTT	TRBD1	TRBV30	TRBJ1-5	-
CASRSSGTGGLRRAFF	TGTGCCAGCAGAAGCTCCGGGACAGGGGGGTTGCGACGAGCTTTCTTT	TRBD1	TRBV28	TRBJ1-1	-